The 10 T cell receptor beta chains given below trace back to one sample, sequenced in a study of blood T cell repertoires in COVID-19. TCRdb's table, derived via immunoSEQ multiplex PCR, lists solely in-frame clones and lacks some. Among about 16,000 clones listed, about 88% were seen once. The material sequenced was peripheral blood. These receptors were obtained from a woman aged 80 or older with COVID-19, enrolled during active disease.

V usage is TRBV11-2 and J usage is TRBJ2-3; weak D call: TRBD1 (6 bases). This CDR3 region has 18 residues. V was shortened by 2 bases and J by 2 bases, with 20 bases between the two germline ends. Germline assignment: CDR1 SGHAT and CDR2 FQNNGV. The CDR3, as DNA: TGTGCCAGCAGCTTACTTCCGGGACATTTTCTTAACACAGATACGCAGTATTTT. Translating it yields CASSLLPGHFLNTDTQYF. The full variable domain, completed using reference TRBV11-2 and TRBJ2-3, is EAGVAQSPRYKIIEKRQSVAFWCNPISGHATLYWYQQILGQGPKLLIQFQNNGVVDDSQLPKDRFSAERLKGVDSTLKIQPAKLEDSAVYLCASSLLPGHFLNTDTQYFGPGTRLTVL.

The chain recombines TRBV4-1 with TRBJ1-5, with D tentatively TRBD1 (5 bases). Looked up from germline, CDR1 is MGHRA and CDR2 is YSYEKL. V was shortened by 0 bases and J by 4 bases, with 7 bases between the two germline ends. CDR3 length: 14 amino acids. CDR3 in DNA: TGCGCCAGCAGCCAAGATCAGGGAAATCAGCCCCAGCATTTT. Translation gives CASSQDQGNQPQHF.

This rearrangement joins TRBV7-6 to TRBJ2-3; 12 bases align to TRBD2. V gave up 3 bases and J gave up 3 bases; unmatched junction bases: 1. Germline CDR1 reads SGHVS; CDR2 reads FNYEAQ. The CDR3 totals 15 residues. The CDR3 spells CASSFGTSGTDTQYF. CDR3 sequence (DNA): TGTGCCAGCAGCTTCGGGACTAGCGGGACAGATACGCAGTATTTT.

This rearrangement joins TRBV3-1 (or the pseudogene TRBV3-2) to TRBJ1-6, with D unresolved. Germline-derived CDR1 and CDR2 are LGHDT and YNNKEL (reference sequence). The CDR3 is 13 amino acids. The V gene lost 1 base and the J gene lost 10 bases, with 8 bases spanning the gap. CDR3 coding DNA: TGTGCCAGCAGCCAAGCGGGGAAGTCACCCCTCCACTTT. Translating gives CASSQAGKSPLHF.

The CDR3 loop is CASSPRGRAGVNEQFF. In DNA, the CDR3 is TGTGCCAGCAGCCCTAGGGGGAGGGCCGGGGTGAATGAGCAGTTCTTC. The genes are TRBV9 and TRBJ2-1; tentative D call: TRBD2 (7 bases). V was cut by 4 bases and J by 7 bases, with 21 bases left in between. The germline gives CDR1 SGDLS, CDR2 YYNGEE. This CDR3 has 16 residues.

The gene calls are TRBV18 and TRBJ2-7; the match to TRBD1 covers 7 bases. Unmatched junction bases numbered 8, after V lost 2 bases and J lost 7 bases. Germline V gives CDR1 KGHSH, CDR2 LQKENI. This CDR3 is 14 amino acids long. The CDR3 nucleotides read TGTGCCAGCTCACCAAGACAGGGAGAGAAGGAGCAGTACTTC. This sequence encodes CASSPRQGEKEQYF.

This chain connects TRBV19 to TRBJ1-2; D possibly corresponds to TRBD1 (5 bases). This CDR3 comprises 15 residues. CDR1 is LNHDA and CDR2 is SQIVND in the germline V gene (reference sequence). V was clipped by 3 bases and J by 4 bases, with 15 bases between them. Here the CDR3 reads CASSIGGPAGYGYTF. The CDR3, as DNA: TGTGCCAGTAGTATCGGGGGACCGGCGGGCTATGGCTACACCTTC. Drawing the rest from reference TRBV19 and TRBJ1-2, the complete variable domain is DGGITQSPKYLFRKEGQNVTLSCEQNLNHDAMYWYRQDPGQGLRLIYYSQIVNDFQKGDIAEGYSVSREKKESFPLTVTSAQKNPTAFYLCASSIGGPAGYGYTFGSGTRLTVV.

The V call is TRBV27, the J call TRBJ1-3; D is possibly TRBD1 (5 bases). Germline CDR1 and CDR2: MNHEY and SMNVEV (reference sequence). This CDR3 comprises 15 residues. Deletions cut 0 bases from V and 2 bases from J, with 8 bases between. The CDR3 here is CASSLSAGTGNTIYF. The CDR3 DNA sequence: TGTGCCAGCAGTTTATCGGCAGGGACTGGAAACACCATATATTTT.

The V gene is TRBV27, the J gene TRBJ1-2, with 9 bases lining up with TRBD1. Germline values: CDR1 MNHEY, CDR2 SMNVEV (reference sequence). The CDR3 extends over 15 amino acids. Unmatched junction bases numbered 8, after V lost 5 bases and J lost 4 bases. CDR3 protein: CASSKRTGDSYGYTF. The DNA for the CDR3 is TGTGCCAGCAGTAAACGGACAGGGGACAGCTATGGCTACACCTTC.

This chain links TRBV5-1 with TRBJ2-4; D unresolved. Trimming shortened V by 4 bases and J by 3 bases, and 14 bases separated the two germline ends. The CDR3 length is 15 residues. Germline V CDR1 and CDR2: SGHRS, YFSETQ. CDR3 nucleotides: TGCGCCAGCAGCCCGGGTGAGCGAAGCAAAAACATTCAGTACTTC. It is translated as CASSPGERSKNIQYF. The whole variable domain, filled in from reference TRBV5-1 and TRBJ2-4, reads KAGVTQTPRYLIKTRGQQVTLSCSPISGHRSVSWYQQTPGQGLQFLFEYFSETQRNKGNFPGRFSGRQFSNSRSEMNVSTLELGDSALYLCASSPGERSKNIQYFGAGTRLSVL.